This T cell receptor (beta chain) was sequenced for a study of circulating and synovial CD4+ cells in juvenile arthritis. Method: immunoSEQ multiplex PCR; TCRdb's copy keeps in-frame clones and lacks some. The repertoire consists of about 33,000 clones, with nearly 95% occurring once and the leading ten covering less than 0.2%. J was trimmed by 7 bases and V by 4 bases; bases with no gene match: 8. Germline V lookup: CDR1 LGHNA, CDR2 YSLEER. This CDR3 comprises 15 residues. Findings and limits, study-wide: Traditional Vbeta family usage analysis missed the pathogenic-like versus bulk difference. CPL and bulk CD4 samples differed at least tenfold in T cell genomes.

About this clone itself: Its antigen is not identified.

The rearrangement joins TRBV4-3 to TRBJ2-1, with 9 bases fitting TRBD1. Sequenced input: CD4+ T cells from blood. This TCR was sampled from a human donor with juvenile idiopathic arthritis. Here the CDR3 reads CASSPGDRDGNEQFF. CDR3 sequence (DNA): TGCGCCAGCAGCCCTGGGGACAGGGATGGAAATGAGCAGTTCTTC.